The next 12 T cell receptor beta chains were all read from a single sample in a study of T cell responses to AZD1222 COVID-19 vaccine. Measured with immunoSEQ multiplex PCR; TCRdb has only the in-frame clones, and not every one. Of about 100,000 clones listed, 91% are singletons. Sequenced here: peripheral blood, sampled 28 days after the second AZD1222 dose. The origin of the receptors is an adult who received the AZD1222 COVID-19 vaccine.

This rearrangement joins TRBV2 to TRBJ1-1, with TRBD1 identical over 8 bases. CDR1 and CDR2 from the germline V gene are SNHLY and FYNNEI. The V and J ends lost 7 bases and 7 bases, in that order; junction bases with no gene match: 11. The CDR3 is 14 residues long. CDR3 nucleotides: TGTGCCAGCATGACAGGGGATCGGGCTAGTGAAGCTTTCTTT. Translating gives CASMTGDRASEAFF. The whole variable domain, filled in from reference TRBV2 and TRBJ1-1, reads EPEVTQTPSHQVTQMGQEVILRCVPISNHLYFYWYRQILGQKVEFLVSFYNNEISEKSEIFDDQFSVERPDGSNFTLKIRSTKLEDSAMYFCASMTGDRASEAFFGQGTRLTVV.

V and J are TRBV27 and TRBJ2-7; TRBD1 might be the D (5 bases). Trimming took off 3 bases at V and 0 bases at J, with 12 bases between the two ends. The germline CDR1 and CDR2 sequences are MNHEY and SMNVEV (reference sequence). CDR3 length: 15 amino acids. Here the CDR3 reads CASSLGRVSSYEQYF. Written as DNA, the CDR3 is TGTGCCAGCAGTTTGGGCAGGGTAAGCTCCTACGAGCAGTACTTC.

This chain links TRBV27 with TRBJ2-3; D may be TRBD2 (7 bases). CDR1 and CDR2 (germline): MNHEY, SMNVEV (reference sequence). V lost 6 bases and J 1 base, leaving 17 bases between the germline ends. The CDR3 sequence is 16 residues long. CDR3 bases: TGTGCCAGCAGCCCCTGGGGGGGCGAAGGCACAGATACGCAGTATTTT. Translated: CASSPWGGEGTDTQYF.

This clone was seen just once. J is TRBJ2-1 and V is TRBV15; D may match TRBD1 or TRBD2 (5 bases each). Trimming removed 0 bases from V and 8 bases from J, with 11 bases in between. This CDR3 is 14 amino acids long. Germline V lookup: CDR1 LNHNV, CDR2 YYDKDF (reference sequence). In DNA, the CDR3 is TGTGCCACCAGCAGAGATCGGGTGGGGGATGAGCAGTTCTTC. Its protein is CATSRDRVGDEQFF.

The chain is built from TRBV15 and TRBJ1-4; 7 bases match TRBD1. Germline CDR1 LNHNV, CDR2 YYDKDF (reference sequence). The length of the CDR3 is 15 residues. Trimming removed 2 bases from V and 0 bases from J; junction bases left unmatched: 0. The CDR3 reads CATSRQGATNEKLFF. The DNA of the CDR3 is TGTGCCACCAGCAGACAGGGGGCAACTAATGAAAAACTGTTTTTT.

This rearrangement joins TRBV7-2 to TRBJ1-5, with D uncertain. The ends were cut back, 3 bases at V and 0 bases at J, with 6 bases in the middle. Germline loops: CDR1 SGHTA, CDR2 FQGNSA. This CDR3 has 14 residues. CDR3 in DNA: TGTGCCAGCAGCTTGCAGCATAGCAATCAGCCCCAGCATTTT. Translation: CASSLQHSNQPQHF.

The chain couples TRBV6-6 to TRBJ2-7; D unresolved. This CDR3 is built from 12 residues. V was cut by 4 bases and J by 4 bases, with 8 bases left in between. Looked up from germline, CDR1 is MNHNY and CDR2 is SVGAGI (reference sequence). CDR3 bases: TGTGCCAGCAGTTCCCCGAAATACGAGCAGTACTTC. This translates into CASSSPKYEQYF.

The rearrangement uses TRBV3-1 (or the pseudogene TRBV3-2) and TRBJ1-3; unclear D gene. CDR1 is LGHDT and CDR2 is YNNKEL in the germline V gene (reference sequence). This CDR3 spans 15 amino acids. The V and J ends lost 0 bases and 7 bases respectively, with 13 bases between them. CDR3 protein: CASSQDGIRGNTIYF. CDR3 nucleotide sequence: TGTGCCAGCAGCCAAGACGGCATTCGAGGGAACACCATATATTTT.

CDR3 region: CASSPGTGDNEQFF. The CDR3 DNA follows: TGCGCCAGCAGCCCTGGGACAGGGGATAATGAGCAGTTCTTC. The V and J genes are TRBV5-1 and TRBJ2-1, with 10 bases aligning to TRBD1. Trimming cost V 4 bases and J 7 bases; bases outside gene matches: 5. The CDR3 sequence is 14 residues long. Germline CDR1 is SGHRS and CDR2 is YFSETQ.

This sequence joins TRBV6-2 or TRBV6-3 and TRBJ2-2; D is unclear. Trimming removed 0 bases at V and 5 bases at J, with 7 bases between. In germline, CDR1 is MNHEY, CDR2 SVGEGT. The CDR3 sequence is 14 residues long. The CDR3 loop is CASSYSKETGELFF. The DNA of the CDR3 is TGTGCCAGCAGTTACTCGAAAGAAACCGGGGAGCTGTTTTTT.

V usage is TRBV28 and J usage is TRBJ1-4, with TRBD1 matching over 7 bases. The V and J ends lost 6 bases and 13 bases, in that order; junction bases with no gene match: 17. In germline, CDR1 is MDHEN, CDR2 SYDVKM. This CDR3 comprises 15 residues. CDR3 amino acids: CASRQGGDSSVTLFF. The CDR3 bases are TGTGCCAGCAGGCAAGGGGGGGACAGTTCGGTAACACTGTTTTTT.

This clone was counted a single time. The CDR3 region has the DNA TGTGCCAGCAGCCCCAGGGGGTCGGTCCCCACAGATACGCAGTATTTT. Protein: CASSPRGSVPTDTQYF. The V and J genes are TRBV5-4 and TRBJ2-3; 7 bases agree with TRBD1. Germline V gene lookup returns CDR1 SGHNT and CDR2 YYREEE (reference sequence). With V trimmed by 4 bases and J by 2 bases, 10 bases remained unmatched. The CDR3 runs 16 residues.